These 4 T cell receptor beta chains share one sample of origin, sequenced in a study of cytomegalovirus exposure and HLA in healthy donors (dated 2017 in TCRdb). Libraries were made using the immunoSEQ multiplex PCR assay. A mixture of 60 forward primers for TCR Vbeta segments and 13 reverse primers for TCR Jbeta segments was used in the multiplex PCR. Sourced from immuneACCESS, this table was stored by TCRdb with only in-frame sequences that have V and J called. A share of the clones is absent; for the studies checked, an unresolved V gene accounts for under half, and the remainder has no known explanation. This sample comprises about 85,000 clones, approximately 80% of them detected only once. The leading ten clones occupy about 23% of the sample. Sequencing used PBMCs. The receptors were sampled from a woman aged 50 to 65 in good health and CMV-seropositive.

The V gene is TRBV5-1, the J gene TRBJ2-7; TRBD2 matches at 11 bases. The germline V gene has CDR1 SGHRS and CDR2 YFSETQ. Trimming cost V 7 bases and J 6 bases; bases outside gene matches: 9. CDR3 length equals 14 residues. The CDR3 DNA follows: TGCGCCAGCTCTAGCGGGGGGAGTACCCCCGAGCAGTACTTC. Translating gives CASSSGGSTPEQYF. The complete variable domain, with remaining parts taken from reference TRBV5-1 and TRBJ2-7, reads KAGVTQTPRYLIKTRGQQVTLSCSPISGHRSVSWYQQTPGQGLQFLFEYFSETQRNKGNFPGRFSGRQFSNSRSEMNVSTLELGDSALYLCASSSGGSTPEQYFGPGTRLTVT.

This sequence joins TRBV9 and TRBJ1-3, with no clear D. Germline CDR1 and CDR2: SGDLS and YYNGEE. There are 15 residues in the CDR3. Trimming took off 2 bases at V and 0 bases at J, with 9 bases between the two ends. The DNA of the CDR3 is TGTGCCAGCAGCGTGGCGGGTGTCTCTGGAAACACCATATATTTT. Translating gives CASSVAGVSGNTIYF.

This clone was detected once. The chain uses TRBV5-4 and TRBJ1-1; D possibly corresponds to TRBD1 (5 bases). The CDR3 has 13 amino acids. Germline V gene sequence: CDR1 SGHNT, CDR2 YYREEE (reference sequence). Between the trimmed V and J ends, which lost 1 base and 3 bases, there was a span of 7 bases. CDR3 sequence reads: CASSLLGDTEAFF. CDR3 DNA sequence: TGTGCCAGCAGCTTGCTAGGGGACACTGAAGCTTTCTTT.

This clone was observed a handful of times. The J gene is TRBJ2-2, the V gene TRBV6-4, with TRBD2 as a possible D gene (5 bases). Trimming removed 5 bases at V and 7 bases at J, with 11 bases between. This CDR3 contains 13 residues. Germline CDR1 MRHNA, CDR2 SNTAGT. CDR3 in DNA: TGTGCCAGCAGTCCAGGACTTGGCGGGGAGCTGTTTTTT. This sequence encodes CASSPGLGGELFF.